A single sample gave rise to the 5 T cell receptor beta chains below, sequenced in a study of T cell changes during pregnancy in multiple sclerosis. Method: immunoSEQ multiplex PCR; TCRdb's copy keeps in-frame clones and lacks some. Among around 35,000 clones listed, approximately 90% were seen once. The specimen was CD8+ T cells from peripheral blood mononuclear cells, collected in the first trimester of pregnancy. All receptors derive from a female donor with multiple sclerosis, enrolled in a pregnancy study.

The CDR3 is CASSQATDRAGRKNIQYF. The CDR3 nucleotides are TGTGCCAGCAGCCAAGCTACGGACAGGGCAGGTAGGAAGAACATTCAGTACTTC. V is TRBV4-2 and J is TRBJ2-4; TRBD1 agrees at 8 bases. This CDR3 contains 18 residues. The V and J ends lost 1 base and 7 bases, in that order; junction bases with no gene match: 15. Per germline, CDR1 LGHNA and CDR2 YNFKEQ.

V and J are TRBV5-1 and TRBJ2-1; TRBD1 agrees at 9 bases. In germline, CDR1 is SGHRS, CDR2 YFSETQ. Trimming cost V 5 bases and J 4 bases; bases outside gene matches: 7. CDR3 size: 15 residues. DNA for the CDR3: TGCGCCAGCAGGGATTTGACAGGGGGGTACAATGAGCAGTTCTTC. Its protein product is CASRDLTGGYNEQFF.

The CDR3 sequence is CASSFRSGINIQYF. Written as DNA, the CDR3 is TGTGCCAGCAGTTTTAGAAGCGGGATTAACATTCAGTACTTC. The V and J genes are TRBV28 and TRBJ2-4, with 7 bases aligning to TRBD2. Germline CDR1 is MDHEN and CDR2 is SYDVKM. V lost 3 bases to trimming and J lost 7 bases; unmatched junction nucleotides: 6. This CDR3 is built from 14 residues.

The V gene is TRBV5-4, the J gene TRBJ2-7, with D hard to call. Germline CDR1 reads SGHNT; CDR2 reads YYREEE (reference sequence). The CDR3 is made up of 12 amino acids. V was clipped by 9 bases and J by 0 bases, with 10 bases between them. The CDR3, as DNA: TGTGCCACCGGATCTAGCTCCTACGAGCAGTACTTC. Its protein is CATGSSSYEQYF.

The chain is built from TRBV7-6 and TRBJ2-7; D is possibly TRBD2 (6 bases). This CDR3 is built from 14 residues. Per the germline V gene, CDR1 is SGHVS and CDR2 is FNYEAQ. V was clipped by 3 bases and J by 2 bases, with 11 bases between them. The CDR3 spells CASSFGAGPYEQYF. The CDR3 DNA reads TGTGCCAGCAGCTTCGGGGCGGGGCCCTACGAGCAGTACTTC.